This T cell receptor beta chain emerged from a study of blood T cells in healthy people across ages. Comment on this clonotype: Compared with germline, one end of the junction differs, possibly owing to a read error.

The germline CDR1 and CDR2 sequences are MNHEY and SVGEGT. The CDR3 has 14 residues. Then a second PCR, running about 6 to 11 cycles, was carried out with a sample-barcoded 5' primer and a J-beta primer mix. TCRdb ran MiXCR on the 5' RACE reads and lists one entry per CDR3 protein. Of 500,000 to 700,000 distinct CDR3 sequences listed, about 30% were seen once; the top ten hold 15% to 19%. The source of this sequence is a woman of 80 years or more in good health. Sequencing used blood. This chain connects TRBV6-2 or TRBV6-3 to TRBJ1-2, with TRBD1 matching over 9 bases. CDR3 region: CVSRTGTGSQGYTF. CDR3 nucleotide sequence: TGTGTCAGCAGGACCGGGACAGGGAGTCAGGGCTACACCTTC.